These 25 T cell receptor beta chains share one sample of origin, sequenced in a study of CD8+CD57+ T cells in acquired aplastic anemia. In patients chosen for sequencing, flow cytometry had shown CD8+CD57+ cell expansion. Genomic DNA templated the TCR beta VDJ and CDR3 profiling. Via MiXCR, TCRdb re-called the reads, giving one row per CDR3 protein. The sample has 150,000 to 200,000 distinct CDR3 sequences; approximately 52% are singletons. Sequenced input: sorted CD4+, CD8+, or CD8+CD57+ T cells (not recorded which) from PBMCs. Every receptor here comes from a human donor with aplastic anemia.

This clonotype appeared many times. At one end, the junction sequence differs from germline, possibly due to a read error. The chain employs TRBV7-9 and TRBJ2-3, with 12 bases matching TRBD2. The CDR3 spans 16 residues. Germline V lookup: CDR1 SEHNR, CDR2 FQNEAQ (reference sequence). CDR3 residues: CASSLLTSGSIDTQYF. The CDR3 region has the DNA TGTGCCAGCAGCTTACTGACTAGCGGGAGCATAGATACGCAGTATTTT. The full variable domain, completed using reference TRBV7-9 and TRBJ2-3, is DTGVSQNPRHKITKRGQNVTFRCDPISEHNRLYWYRQTLGQGPEFLTYFQNEAQLEKSRLLSDRFSAERPKGSFSTLEIQRTEQGDSAMYLCASSLLTSGSIDTQYFGPGTRLTVL.

This clonotype was detected only a few times. The rearrangement joins TRBV15 to TRBJ2-7, with D perhaps matching TRBD1 (5 bases). The CDR3 totals 15 residues. Per the germline V gene, CDR1 is LNHNV and CDR2 is YYDKDF (reference sequence). V shed 0 bases and J shed 2 bases, with 11 bases lying between them. The CDR3 bases are TGTGCCACCAGCAGAGATTTTGGGGCGACCTACGAGCAGTACTTC. This translates into CATSRDFGATYEQYF. Supplemented by reference TRBV15 and TRBJ2-7, the full variable domain reads DAMVIQNPRYQVTQFGKPVTLSCSQTLNHNVMYWYQQKSSQAPKLLFHYYDKDFNNEADTPDNFQSRRPNTSFCFLDIRSPGLGDTAMYLCATSRDFGATYEQYFGPGTRLTVT.

This clonotype was counted many times. The chain has TRBV20-1 and TRBJ2-7; 7 bases are a match to TRBD2. The germline V gene encodes CDR1 DFQATT and CDR2 SNEGSKA (reference sequence). This CDR3 is built from 13 residues. V was pared by 6 bases and J by 4 bases, with 9 bases of the junction left unmatched. CDR3 sequence (DNA): TGCAGTGCCCCGGGGGGACTTACTTACGAGCAGTACTTC. Translating gives CSAPGGLTYEQYF.

This clonotype was counted a few times. The V call is TRBV2, the J call TRBJ1-2, with a possible D match to TRBD1 (6 bases). CDR1 and CDR2 (germline): SNHLY, FYNNEI. The CDR3 loop spans 12 amino acids. V was trimmed by 9 bases and J by 1 base, leaving 9 bases between them. The CDR3 DNA is TGTGCCAGGGACAGCGTTAACTATGGCTACACCTTC. Its protein product is CARDSVNYGYTF.

The chain couples TRBV29-1 to TRBJ1-1, with D possibly being TRBD1 (6 bases). In germline, CDR1 is SQVTM, CDR2 ANQGSEA. The CDR3 has 17 residues. V was clipped by 4 bases and J by 6 bases, with 27 bases between them. The CDR3 coding sequence is TGCAGCGTTGCTACCGGGGGGGGGCGGCAGCTACGCGCTGAAGCTTTCTTT. The encoded protein is CSVATGGGRQLRAEAFF.

CDR3 residues: CATSKNTEAFF. The CDR3 DNA reads TGTGCCACCAGTAAGAACACTGAAGCTTTCTTT. The rearrangement links TRBV24-1 to TRBJ1-1; D is undetermined. Deletions cut 6 bases from V and 1 base from J, with 2 bases between. CDR3 length: 11 residues. Germline V lookup: CDR1 KGHDR, CDR2 SFDVKD.

This clonotype appeared many times. V and J are TRBV4-1 and TRBJ2-7; D perhaps matches TRBD1 (6 bases). Germline values: CDR1 MGHRA, CDR2 YSYEKL. Trimming removed 2 bases at V and 3 bases at J, with 17 bases between. This CDR3 comprises 16 residues. CDR3 loop: CASSQTGHRLSYEQYF. In nucleotides, the CDR3 is TGCGCCAGCAGCCAAACGGGACATCGATTGAGCTACGAGCAGTACTTC.

To note about this clonotype: A read error may explain this, as a much larger clone is one base away. J is TRBJ2-5 and V is TRBV18; the D gene is possibly TRBD2 (5 bases). Germline values: CDR1 KGHSH, CDR2 LQKENI. The CDR3 extends over 14 amino acids. As DNA, the CDR3 is TGTGCCAGCCCACCGGACCCCCGGGGAGAGACCCAGTACTTC. Amino acids: CASPPDPRGETQYF.

At least ten counts were recorded for this clonotype. The chain recombines TRBV30 with TRBJ2-7; TRBD1 aligns across 7 bases. The CDR3 has 14 amino acids. V was clipped by 1 base and J by 2 bases; unmatched bases: 5. Germline V gene sequence: CDR1 GTSNPN, CDR2 SVGIG (reference sequence). The CDR3 DNA is TGTGCCTGGAGTGCCCCGGGACAGACCTACGAGCAGTACTTC. It codes for CAWSAPGQTYEQYF.

The chain combines TRBV10-3 with TRBJ2-3; D is uncertain. V lost 7 bases and J lost 2, with 7 bases in between. The CDR3 covers 12 residues. CDR1 and CDR2 (germline): ENHRY, SYGVKD. DNA for the CDR3: TGTGCCATCAATACGAACACAGATACGCAGTATTTT. Translated, it gives CAINTNTDTQYF.

The sample holds many counts of this clonotype. The J gene is TRBJ2-7, the V gene TRBV20-1, with 7 bases aligning to TRBD1. The CDR3 consists of 14 residues. V was pared by 2 bases and J by 2 bases, with 6 bases of the junction left unmatched. Germline lookup yields CDR1 DFQATT and CDR2 SNEGSKA (reference sequence). The CDR3 reads CSARSQGFTYEQYF. CDR3 nucleotides: TGCAGTGCTAGATCACAGGGGTTTACCTACGAGCAGTACTTC.

At least ten counts were recorded for this clonotype. The V and J genes are TRBV5-6 and TRBJ1-1; TRBD1 matches at 10 bases. The CDR3 spans 13 residues. After removal of 5 bases from V and 10 bases from J, the junction contained 8 bases not matched to a gene. CDR1 SGHDT and CDR2 YYEEEE come from the germline V gene. DNA for the CDR3: TGTGCCAGCAGGTTAGGACAGGGGGAAGTAGCTTTCTTT. This codes for CASRLGQGEVAFF.

In its sample, this clonotype was seen many times. The chain couples TRBV2 to TRBJ1-5, with 8 nucleotides matching TRBD1. The CDR3 is 13 residues long. CDR1 and CDR2 from the germline V gene are SNHLY and FYNNEI. V lost 6 bases to trimming and J lost 6 bases; unmatched junction nucleotides: 4. Here the CDR3 DNA reads TGTGCCAGCAGGACAGGGGACGGTCAGCCCCAGCATTTT. Its protein product is CASRTGDGQPQHF.

The chain recombines TRBV10-3 with TRBJ2-7, with D hard to call. CDR3 size: 11 residues. Germline V CDR1 and CDR2: ENHRY, SYGVKD. Trimming removed 10 bases at V and 5 bases at J, with 12 bases between. The CDR3 sequence: CASRLDNEQYF. CDR3 coding DNA: TGTGCCAGCAGGCTGGATAACGAGCAGTACTTC.

This clonotype was recorded at least ten times. The rearrangement links TRBV7-9 to TRBJ1-6; D might be TRBD1 (6 bases). Trimming took off 5 bases at V and 5 bases at J, with 10 bases between the two ends. The CDR3 totals 14 residues. CDR1 is SEHNR, CDR2 FQNEAQ, per germline (reference sequence). Written as DNA, the CDR3 is TGTGCCAGCAGCCAGACAGGAAATAATTCACCCCTCCACTTT. It yields the protein CASSQTGNNSPLHF.

This clonotype was counted between two and nine times. J is TRBJ2-1 and V is TRBV5-1; the match to TRBD2 covers 10 bases. CDR1 and CDR2 from the germline V gene are SGHRS and YFSETQ. The CDR3 covers 15 residues. Trimming cost V 3 bases and J 8 bases; bases outside gene matches: 8. The CDR3 loop reads CASSSTGTSVDEQFF. The CDR3 DNA reads TGCGCCAGCAGCTCGACCGGGACTAGCGTAGATGAGCAGTTCTTC.

The chain recombines TRBV7-6 with TRBJ2-5; TRBD2 agrees at 16 bases. CDR3 length equals 17 residues. In germline, CDR1 is SGHVS, CDR2 FNYEAQ. Trimming took 5 bases from V and 5 from J; bases not matched to a gene: 8. The CDR3: CASSPPGLAGGQETQYF. As DNA, the CDR3 is TGTGCCAGCAGCCCCCCGGGACTAGCGGGGGGGCAGGAGACCCAGTACTTC.

The V call is TRBV20-1, the J call TRBJ2-7, with TRBD2 matching 8 bases. Germline V gene sequence: CDR1 DFQATT, CDR2 SNEGSKA (reference sequence). The CDR3 spans 15 residues. V lost 0 bases, J lost 6 bases, and 10 bases stayed unmatched. The CDR3 here is CSARETSGALVEQYF. The CDR3 DNA follows: TGCAGTGCTAGAGAAACTAGCGGAGCACTCGTCGAGCAGTACTTC.

On this clonotype itself: At one boundary the junction diverges from the germline segment, which might be a read error. The chain combines TRBV24-1 with TRBJ2-1, with TRBD2 matching 9 bases. Looked up from germline, CDR1 is KGHDR and CDR2 is SFDVKD. There are 15 residues in the CDR3. The CDR3 nucleotides read TGTACCACCAGTGATCATCGGACTAGCGTGGATGAGCAGTTCTTC. Translation gives CTTSDHRTSVDEQFF.

This clonotype is a singleton in its sample. At one end, the junction sequence differs from germline, possibly due to a read error. The chain couples TRBV24-1 to TRBJ1-2; 7 positions match TRBD1. From germline, CDR1 is KGHDR and CDR2 SFDVKD. The CDR3 runs 14 residues. Written as DNA, the CDR3 is TGCAGTGCTAGTGAGGGACAGAGGATCTATGGCTACACCTTC. Translating gives CSASEGQRIYGYTF.

As regards this clonotype: A much more abundant neighbour one base away suggests this may be a read error. The chain links TRBV6-1 to TRBJ1-1, with D possibly matching TRBD1 (5 bases). CDR1 and CDR2 from the germline V gene are MNHNS and SASEGT. This CDR3 is 12 amino acids long. The chain's CDR3 is CACSSPDRLAFF. Written as DNA, the CDR3 is TGTGCCTGCAGTAGCCCCGACAGATTAGCTTTCTTT.

About this clonotype: At one boundary the junction diverges from the germline segment, which might be a read error. The chain recombines TRBV24-1 with TRBJ2-2; 7 positions match TRBD2. Per the germline V gene, CDR1 is KGHDR and CDR2 is SFDVKD. The CDR3 sequence is 14 residues long. The CDR3 DNA is TGTGCTACCAGTGACTTACTAGCGTTCGGGGAGCTGTTTTTT. Amino acid sequence: CATSDLLAFGELFF.

The gene calls are TRBV2 and TRBJ1-6, with TRBD1 matching 7 bases. The V gene's germline CDR1 is SNHLY and CDR2 FYNNEI. V was clipped by 8 bases and J by 9 bases; unmatched bases: 10. This CDR3 comprises 14 residues. The CDR3 sequence: CASGGQTRTSPLHF. For the CDR3, the DNA is TGTGCCAGCGGGGGACAGACGCGTACTTCACCCCTCCACTTT.

The V and J genes are TRBV20-1 and TRBJ2-5; D is ambiguous. Germline-derived CDR1 and CDR2 are DFQATT and SNEGSKA (reference sequence). Trimming removed 3 bases at V and 0 bases at J, with 11 bases between. The CDR3 runs to 14 residues. As DNA, the CDR3 is TGCAGTGCTAGTCCCCCTAGGTACCAAGAGACCCAGTACTTC. Its protein product is CSASPPRYQETQYF.

This clonotype was seen at least ten times. V and J are TRBV5-4 and TRBJ1-2, with D possibly TRBD1 on 5 matching bases. The V gene's germline CDR1 is SGHNT and CDR2 YYREEE (reference sequence). This CDR3 has 16 residues. V shed 0 bases and J shed 7 bases, with 19 bases lying between them. DNA of the CDR3: TGTGCCAGCAGCTTGGGGGGTCGGGGACCCAGCGGTGGCTACACCTTC. The encoded protein is CASSLGGRGPSGGYTF.